One sample yielded the 8 T cell receptor beta chains listed below, sequenced in a study of control samples from healthy donors and cancer patients. Clones were sequenced by immunoSEQ multiplex PCR, and TCRdb holds only the in-frame ones, with some missing. The repertoire holds 140,000 to 150,000 clones, around 90% seen once, with roughly 3.2% in the top ten. Source material: blood. These receptors were collected from a man under 40 in good health.

Only one count was recorded for this clone. J is TRBJ2-4 and V is TRBV7-9; no reliable D call. V was cut by 3 bases and J by 1 base, with 7 bases left in between. The CDR3 extends over 14 amino acids. The V gene's germline CDR1 is SEHNR and CDR2 FQNEAQ (reference sequence). DNA of the CDR3: TGTGCCAGCAGCTTTCAGAGTGCCAAAAACATTCAGTACTTC. It is translated as CASSFQSAKNIQYF.

The rearrangement joins TRBV12-5 to TRBJ1-2, with D possibly matching TRBD1 (6 bases). The CDR3 is made up of 12 amino acids. The germline CDR1 and CDR2 sequences are LGHNT and FRNRAP. The V end was cut by 7 bases, the J end by 4 bases, with 10 bases between. The CDR3: CASVKDSYGYTF. DNA of the CDR3: TGTGCTAGTGTTAAGGACAGCTATGGCTACACCTTC.

The chain links TRBV7-3 to TRBJ2-3; TRBD2 matches 7 bases. The V gene's germline CDR1 is SGHTA and CDR2 FQGTGA. This CDR3 contains 18 residues. The trim removed 5 bases at V and 5 bases at J, leaving 19 bases unmatched. CDR3 bases: TGTGCCAGCAGCCTGGCAGGTCCGAGCGGGACTTGGGGAGATACGCAGTATTTT. Translation gives CASSLAGPSGTWGDTQYF. The complete variable domain, with remaining parts taken from reference TRBV7-3 and TRBJ2-3, reads GAGVSQTPSNKVTEKGKYVELRCDPISGHTALYWYRQSLGQGPEFLIYFQGTGAADDSGLPNDRFFAVRPEGSVSTLKIQRTERGDSAVYLCASSLAGPSGTWGDTQYFGPGTRLTVL.

The gene calls are TRBV5-6 and TRBJ2-3; maybe TRBD2 (5 bases). Germline CDR1 is SGHDT and CDR2 is YYEEEE. The CDR3 loop spans 12 amino acids. Trimming removed 4 bases from V and 6 bases from J, with 9 bases in between. CDR3 sequence (DNA): TGTGCCAGCAGCCGGCGCGGGGATACGCAGTATTTT. Amino acid sequence: CASSRRGDTQYF.

This chain joins TRBV6-5 and TRBJ1-2; D is uncertain. The CDR3 sequence is 12 residues long. V shed 6 bases and J shed 8 bases, with 13 bases lying between them. CDR1 is MNHEY, CDR2 SVGAGI, per germline. CDR3 coding DNA: TGTGCCAGCAGACGTGGGTTGGAAGGCTACACCTTC. Translation: CASRRGLEGYTF.

This clone was counted once. V gene TRBV2 combines with J gene TRBJ1-1; 8 positions match TRBD1. Trimming removed 5 bases from V and 7 bases from J; junction bases left unmatched: 6. The germline V gene has CDR1 SNHLY and CDR2 FYNNEI. The CDR3 sequence is 13 residues long. The CDR3: CASSRDRGDEAFF. The DNA for the CDR3 is TGTGCCAGCAGTCGCGACAGGGGCGATGAAGCTTTCTTT. The entire variable domain, with the rest obtained from reference TRBV2 and TRBJ1-1, is as follows: EPEVTQTPSHQVTQMGQEVILRCVPISNHLYFYWYRQILGQKVEFLVSFYNNEISEKSEIFDDQFSVERPDGSNFTLKIRSTKLEDSAMYFCASSRDRGDEAFFGQGTRLTVV.

This sequence joins TRBV5-6 and TRBJ1-6; unclear D gene. CDR1 SGHDT and CDR2 YYEEEE come from the germline V gene. The CDR3 length is 15 residues. The V end lost 4 bases, the J end lost 7 bases, and 15 bases lay between the germline ends. For the CDR3, the DNA is TGTGCCAGCAGCCCCGGTTGGTTCGGGAATTCACCCCTCCACTTT. Translating gives CASSPGWFGNSPLHF.

The chain combines TRBV11-2 with TRBJ1-6; no firm D call. This CDR3 has 15 amino acids. V was clipped by 1 base and J by 0 bases, with 4 bases between them. The V gene's germline CDR1 is SGHAT and CDR2 FQNNGV. This chain's CDR3 is CASSLVASYNSPLHF. CDR3 bases: TGTGCCAGCAGCTTAGTCGCCTCCTATAATTCACCCCTCCACTTT.